This T cell receptor (beta chain) emerged from a study of technical replicates of blood from a handful of donors. CDR1 and CDR2 from the germline V gene are ENHRY and SYGVKD. With V trimmed by 8 bases and J by 5 bases, 3 bases remained unmatched. There are 13 residues in the CDR3. Profiled with immunoSEQ multiplex PCR; TCRdb holds only in-frame clones, not every one. The sample yields around 100,000 clones, roughly 95% seen once. The chain recombines TRBV10-3 with TRBJ2-7, with TRBD2 matching over 13 bases. The sequenced sample consisted of T cells isolated from PBMCs. The TCR was taken from a human donor in good health. DNA for the CDR3: TGTGCCATCGGGACTAGCGGGATTCACGAGCAGTACTTC. Encoded protein: CAIGTSGIHEQYF.